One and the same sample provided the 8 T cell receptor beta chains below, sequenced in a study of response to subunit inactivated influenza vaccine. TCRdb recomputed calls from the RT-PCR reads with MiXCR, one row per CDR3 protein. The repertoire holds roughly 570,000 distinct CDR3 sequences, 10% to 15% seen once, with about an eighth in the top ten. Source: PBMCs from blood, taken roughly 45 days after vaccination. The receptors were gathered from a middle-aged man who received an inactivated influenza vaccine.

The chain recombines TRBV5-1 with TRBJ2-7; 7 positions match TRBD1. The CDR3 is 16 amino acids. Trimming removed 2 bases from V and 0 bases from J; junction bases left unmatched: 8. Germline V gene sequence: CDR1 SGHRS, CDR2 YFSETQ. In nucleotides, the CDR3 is TGCGCCAGCAGCTTCCGACAGGGAAAATCCTCCTACGAGCAGTACTTC. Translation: CASSFRQGKSSYEQYF.

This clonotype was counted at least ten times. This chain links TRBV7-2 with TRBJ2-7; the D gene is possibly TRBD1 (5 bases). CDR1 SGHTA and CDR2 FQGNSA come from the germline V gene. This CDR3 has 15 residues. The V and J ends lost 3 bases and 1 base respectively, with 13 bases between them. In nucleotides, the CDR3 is TGTGCCAGCAGCTTTTCACAGGCTCCGTCCTACGAGCAGTACTTC. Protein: CASSFSQAPSYEQYF.

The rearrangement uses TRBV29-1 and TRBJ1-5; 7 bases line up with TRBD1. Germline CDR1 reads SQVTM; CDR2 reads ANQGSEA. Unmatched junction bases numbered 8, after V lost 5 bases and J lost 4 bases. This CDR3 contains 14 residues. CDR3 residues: CSVSTGDWNQPQHF. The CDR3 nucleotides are TGCAGCGTTTCCACAGGGGACTGGAATCAGCCCCAGCATTTT.

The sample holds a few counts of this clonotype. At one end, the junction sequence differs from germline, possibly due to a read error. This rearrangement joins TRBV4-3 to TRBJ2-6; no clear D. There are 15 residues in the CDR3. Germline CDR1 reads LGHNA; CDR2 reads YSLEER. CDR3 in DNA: TGCGCCAGCAGTCAAGAAATTGCTGGGGCCAACGTCCTGACTTTC. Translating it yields CASSQEIAGANVLTF.

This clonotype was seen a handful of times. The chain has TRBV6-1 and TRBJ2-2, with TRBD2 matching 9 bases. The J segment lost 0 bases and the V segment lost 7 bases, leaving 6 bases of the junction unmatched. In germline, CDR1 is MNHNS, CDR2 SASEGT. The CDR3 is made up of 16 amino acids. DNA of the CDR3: TGTGCCAGCATAAATAGCGGGGGAACGAACACCGGGGAGCTGTTTTTT. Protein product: CASINSGGTNTGELFF.

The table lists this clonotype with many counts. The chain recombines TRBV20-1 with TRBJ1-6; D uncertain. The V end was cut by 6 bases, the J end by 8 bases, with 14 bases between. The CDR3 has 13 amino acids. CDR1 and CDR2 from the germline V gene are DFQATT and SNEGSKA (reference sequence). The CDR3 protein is CSAPEPPDSPLHF. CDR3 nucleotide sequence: TGCAGTGCGCCTGAACCTCCTGATTCACCCCTCCACTTT.

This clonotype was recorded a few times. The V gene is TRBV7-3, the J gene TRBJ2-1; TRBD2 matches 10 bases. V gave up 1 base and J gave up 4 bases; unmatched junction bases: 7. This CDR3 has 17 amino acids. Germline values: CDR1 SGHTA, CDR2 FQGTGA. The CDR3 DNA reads TGTGCCAGCAGCTTAAATTCACTAGCGGGGACGTACAATGAGCAGTTCTTC. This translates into CASSLNSLAGTYNEQFF.

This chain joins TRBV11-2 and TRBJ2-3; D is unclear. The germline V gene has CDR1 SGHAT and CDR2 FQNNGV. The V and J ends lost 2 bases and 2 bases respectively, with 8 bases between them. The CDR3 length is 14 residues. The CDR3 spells CASSLTRITDTQYF. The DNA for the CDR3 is TGTGCCAGCAGCTTAACTCGGATCACAGATACGCAGTATTTT.